A single sample gave rise to the 2 T cell receptor beta chains below, sequenced in a study of cytomegalovirus exposure and HLA in healthy donors. Only in-frame clones appear in the TCRdb table, and some are missing; sequencing was by immunoSEQ multiplex PCR. There are fewer than 90,000 clones in the sample; 80% to 85% occur only once, and about 12% lies in the top ten. The sequencing sample was made of PBMCs. The receptors stem from a woman between 18 and 29 years old in good health and CMV-seropositive.

The chain has TRBV2 and TRBJ1-1; 8 bases are shared with TRBD1. The trim removed 7 bases at V and 5 bases at J, leaving 9 bases unmatched. Germline lookup yields CDR1 SNHLY and CDR2 FYNNEI. This CDR3 is 14 amino acids long. The CDR3, as DNA: TGTGCCAGCAAGCTAGGGACAGGACGGACTGAAGCTTTCTTT. It is translated as CASKLGTGRTEAFF.

J is TRBJ2-7 and V is TRBV11-2; tentative D call: TRBD1 (5 bases). Trimming took off 1 base at V and 2 bases at J, with 9 bases between the two ends. The CDR3 sequence is 14 residues long. Germline V gene data show CDR1 as SGHAT and CDR2 as FQNNGV. The CDR3 sequence: CASSLGTQTYEQYF. DNA for the CDR3: TGTGCCAGCAGCTTAGGGACACAGACCTACGAGCAGTACTTC.